This T cell receptor beta chain was identified in a study of OX40 agonist ivuxolimab in advanced cancers. Study context: The patients received ivuxolimab by intravenous route every 2 weeks at 0.01 to 10 mg/kg.

Study results and caveats: Among the lowest levels of clonal expansion were found in partial responders at 0.1-3.0 mg/kg. Expanded clones were, on average, more numerous among CD8+ T cells than CD4+.

Sequenced by immunoSEQ multiplex PCR; TCRdb stores in-frame clones only, minus some. The data hold about 54,000 clones, with less than 95% observed a single time. The germline gives CDR1 LNHNV, CDR2 YYDKDF (reference sequence). The length of the CDR3 is 15 residues. The ends lost 0 bases at V and 6 bases at J; junction bases unmatched: 2. Note on this clone: Its antigen remains unidentified.

The chain links TRBV15 to TRBJ2-7; 13 nucleotides align to TRBD2. The sequence came from an adult with an advanced solid tumor such as melanoma, head and neck, liver or kidney cancer. Sequencing used CD4+ or CD8+ T cells sorted from blood, obtained in a trial of the OX40 agonist ivuxolimab. This CDR3 reads CATSRDGTSGTEQYF. CDR3 in DNA: TGTGCCACCAGCAGAGATGGGACTAGCGGGACCGAGCAGTACTTC.